The sequence of this T cell receptor (beta chain) was determined in a study of technical replicates of blood from a few donors (dated by TCRdb to about 2017). Receptor libraries were prepared by the immunoSEQ multiplex PCR assay. This immuneACCESS table, as held by TCRdb, lists in-frame sequences with V and J called but not all clones. Of the missing ones, under half trace to an unresolved V gene in checked studies; the others have no known cause. In all, the sample holds roughly 90,000 clones, and 95% to 97% of those were seen once. The ten largest clonotypes hold approximately 0.36% of the sample. Points on this clone: No antigen is known for it. Per-nucleotide qualities are absent, and no much larger clonotype sits a single base away.

The CDR3 covers 17 residues, taking in both the cysteine and the phenylalanine. The CDR3 DNA has 51 bases and is translated from base 1. Compared with germline, V lacks 5 bases and J lacks 4 bases; bases without a gene match: 6. Per the germline V gene, SGHTA is the CDR1 and FQGNSA is the CDR2. The sample comprised T cells isolated from PBMCs. The receptor was derived from a human donor in good health. The receptor chain draws on TRBV7-2 and TRBJ2-6; TRBD1 agrees with 12 junctional bases. CDR3 reads: CASSPGQGARGANVLTF. In nucleotides, the sequence is TGTGCCAGCAGCCCGGGACAGGGGGCGCGCGGGGCCAACGTCCTGACTTTC.